Included here is one T cell receptor beta chain sequence, with context. These data are taken from a study of blood T cell repertoires in COVID-19. Some clones are missing from TCRdb's copy, which holds only in-frame ones; the method was immunoSEQ multiplex PCR. Of more than 35,000 clones in the sample, 79% were seen once. V lost 10 bases and J lost 5; bases outside the gene matches: 7. Germline V lookup: CDR1 MDHEN, CDR2 SYDVKM. The CDR3 runs 13 residues. The genes are TRBV28 and TRBJ2-5; 10 bases fit TRBD1. The clonotype originates from a man in his 70s with acute or convalescent COVID-19. The sequenced sample consisted of peripheral blood. This CDR3 reads CAILGQGRETQYF. The CDR3 DNA reads TGTGCCATCCTGGGACAGGGGCGGGAGACCCAGTACTTC. The variable domain in full, with the rest retrieved from reference TRBV28 and TRBJ2-5, is DVKVTQSSRYLVKRTGEKVFLECVQDMDHENMFWYRQDPGLGLRLIYFSYDVKMKEKGDIPEGYSVSREKKERFSLILESASTNQTSMYLCAILGQGRETQYFGPGTRLLVL.